The count of the clone carrying this TCR beta chain is one. As yet, its antigen is unknown. At the DNA level, this CDR3 is encoded by other sequences in the same sample as well. Primers: 60 Vbeta forward and 13 Jbeta reverse. Clones were read by immunoSEQ multiplex PCR, and TCRdb kept only the in-frame ones, dropping some. Of roughly 160,000 clones in the sample, roughly 80% were seen once. The data belong to a study of cytomegalovirus exposure and HLA in healthy donors. Notes on the study in general: There were approximately 150 TCR beta chains listed as cytomegalovirus-associated. Later analysis indicated greater clonal expansion among HLA-associated TCR beta chains than among equally common other chains.

The V and J ends lost 0 bases and 1 base respectively, with 5 bases between them. This CDR3 comprises 13 residues. The V gene's germline CDR1 is SGHRS and CDR2 YFSETQ. The chain employs TRBV5-1 and TRBJ2-7; no definite D call. The sequence derives from a woman in her thirties or forties in good health and CMV-seropositive. Sequencing was done on a sample of PBMCs. The CDR3 DNA reads TGCGCCAGCAGCTTGGCCGGTTCCTACGAGCAGTACTTC. Protein sequence: CASSLAGSYEQYF. Full variable domain (missing parts from reference TRBV5-1 and TRBJ2-7): KAGVTQTPRYLIKTRGQQVTLSCSPISGHRSVSWYQQTPGQGLQFLFEYFSETQRNKGNFPGRFSGRQFSNSRSEMNVSTLELGDSALYLCASSLAGSYEQYFGPGTRLTVT.